Listed below are T cell receptor beta chains from one sample, sequenced in a study of blood T cells in healthy people across ages. One entry per CDR3 protein results from TCRdb running MiXCR on the 5' RACE reads. The sample has about 400,000 distinct CDR3 sequences; 52% are singletons. What was sequenced was blood. The receptor source for this set is a man aged 55 to 70 in good health. CDR3s include the opening cysteine and the closing phenylalanine or tryptophan. Each record gives: CDR3 protein, CDR3 DNA, clone size, V gene, D gene, CDR3 length, J gene. A D gene is named only where the DNA matches it firmly. Some rows mark clone size as missing; the rest say once, few, many or name a class of expanded clone.

CSASLLAGGRTDTQYF	TGCAGTGCTAGTCTGCTAGCGGGAGGGCGCACAGATACGCAGTATTTT	many	TRBV20-1	TRBD2	16	TRBJ2-3
CASSPAALGETQYF	TGTGCCAGCAGCCCTGCGGCGTTGGGGGAGACCCAGTACTTC	NA	TRBV4-2	NA	14	TRBJ2-5
CITKGQGNYGYTF	TGCATCACCAAAGGGCAGGGGAACTATGGCTACACCTTC	NA	TRBV20-1	NA	13	TRBJ1-2
CSVHSVGETYGYTF	TGCAGCGTTCATTCTGTCGGGGAGACCTATGGCTACACCTTC	NA	TRBV29-1	NA	14	TRBJ1-2
CASSQDLTTAREQYF	TGCGCCAGCAGCCAGGACCTGACTACCGCTAGAGAGCAGTACTTC	few	TRBV4-3	NA	15	TRBJ2-7
CASSQSQAGKNIQYF	TGCGCCAGCAGCCAGTCACAAGCGGGGAAAAACATTCAGTACTTC	NA	TRBV5-1	TRBD2	15	TRBJ2-4
CSARGTNTQYF	TGCAGCGCCCGCGGGACGAATACGCAGTATTTT	many	TRBV29-1	NA	11	TRBJ2-3
CSASAIAGGAETQYF	TGCAGTGCTTCGGCGATAGCGGGGGGCGCGGAGACCCAGTACTTC	few	TRBV20-1	TRBD2	15	TRBJ2-5
CSVEDRQGSFLQETQYF	TGCAGCGTTGAAGATCGACAGGGGTCGTTTCTCCAAGAGACCCAGTACTTC	NA	TRBV29-1	TRBD1	17	TRBJ2-5
CASRGLGEQFF	TGTGCCAGCAGAGGACTAGGTGAGCAGTTCTTC	NA	TRBV28	TRBD2	11	TRBJ2-1
CASSPRQGQTKNIQYF	TGTGCCAGCAGTCCCAGACAGGGGCAAACCAAAAACATTCAGTACTTC	few	TRBV12-3/TRBV12-4	TRBD1	16	TRBJ2-4
CASSERVATYNEQFF	TGTGCCAGCAGTGAGCGAGTAGCGACCTACAATGAGCAGTTCTTC	many	TRBV25-1	NA	15	TRBJ2-1
CSAIPPSGRAREQFF	TGCAGTGCGATACCCCCTAGCGGGAGGGCCCGGGAGCAGTTCTTC	few	TRBV20-1	TRBD2	15	TRBJ2-1
CASSFPRQSIAGYNEQFF	TGTGCCAGCAGCTTCCCTCGTCAAAGTATAGCGGGGTACAATGAGCAGTTCTTC	NA	TRBV9	TRBD2	18	TRBJ2-1
CASSLAVAGSYEQYF	TGTGCCAGCAGTTTAGCGGTAGCGGGGAGCTACGAGCAGTACTTC	NA	TRBV12-3/TRBV12-4	TRBD2	15	TRBJ2-7
CATRVQVFNQPQHF	TGTGCCACCAGGGTACAGGTTTTCAATCAGCCCCAGCATTTT	few	TRBV28	NA	14	TRBJ1-5
CASSPLDQGYNEQYF	TGTGCCAGCTCACCACTGGATCAGGGATACAATGAGCAGTACTTC	NA	TRBV18	NA	15	TRBJ2-5
CAWSVVEGYGYTF	TGTGCCTGGAGTGTAGTGGAGGGCTATGGCTACACCTTC	NA	TRBV30	NA	13	TRBJ1-2
CASSTTMGDTQYF	TGTGCCAGCAGCACCACTATGGGGGATACGCAGTATTTT	many	TRBV7-9	NA	13	TRBJ2-3
CASVTRFPYEQYF	TGTGCCAGCGTGACAAGATTCCCCTACGAGCAGTACTTC	few	TRBV19	NA	13	TRBJ2-7
CASSSSRGYTDTQYF	TGTGCCAGCAGCTCGAGTAGGGGCTACACAGATACGCAGTATTTT	NA	TRBV7-2	NA	15	TRBJ2-3
CSARAWSYGYTF	TGCAGTGCTAGGGCATGGAGCTATGGCTACACCTTC	NA	TRBV20-1	NA	12	TRBJ1-2